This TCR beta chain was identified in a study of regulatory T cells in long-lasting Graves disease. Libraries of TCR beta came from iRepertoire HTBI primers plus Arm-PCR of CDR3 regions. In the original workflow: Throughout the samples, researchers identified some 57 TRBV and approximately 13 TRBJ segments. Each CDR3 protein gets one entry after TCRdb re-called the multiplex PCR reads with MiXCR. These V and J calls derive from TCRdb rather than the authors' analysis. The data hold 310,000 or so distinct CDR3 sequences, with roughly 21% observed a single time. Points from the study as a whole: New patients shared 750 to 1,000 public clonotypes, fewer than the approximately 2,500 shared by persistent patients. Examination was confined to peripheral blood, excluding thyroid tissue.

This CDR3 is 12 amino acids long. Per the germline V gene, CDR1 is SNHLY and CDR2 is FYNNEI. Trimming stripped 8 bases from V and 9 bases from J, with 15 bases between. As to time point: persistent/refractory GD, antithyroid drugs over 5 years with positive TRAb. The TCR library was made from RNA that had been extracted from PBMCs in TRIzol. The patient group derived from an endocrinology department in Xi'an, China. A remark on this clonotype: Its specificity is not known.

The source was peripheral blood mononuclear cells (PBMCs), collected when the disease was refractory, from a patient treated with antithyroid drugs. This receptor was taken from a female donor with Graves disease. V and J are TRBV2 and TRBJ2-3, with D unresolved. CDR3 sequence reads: CASHGLLGTQYF. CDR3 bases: TGTGCCAGCCACGGGTTACTGGGAACGCAGTATTTT. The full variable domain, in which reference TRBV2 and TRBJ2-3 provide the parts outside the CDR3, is EPEVTQTPSHQVTQMGQEVILRCVPISNHLYFYWYRQILGQKVEFLVSFYNNEISEKSEIFDDQFSVERPDGSNFTLKIRSTKLEDSAMYFCASHGLLGTQYFGPGTRLTVL.